Following are 9 T cell receptor beta chains from one sample sequenced in a study of cytomegalovirus exposure and HLA in healthy donors. Researchers ran the PCR with 60 Vbeta and 13 Jbeta primers. The table came from immunoSEQ multiplex PCR; TCRdb's copy has only in-frame clones and leaves some out. Altogether about 200,000 clones are present, 75% to 85% being singletons, with the ten largest covering around 2.7%. What was sequenced was PBMCs. These receptor sequences come from a woman in her thirties or forties in good health and CMV-seronegative.

The chain employs TRBV6-1 and TRBJ2-6, with D possibly matching TRBD2 (5 bases). The CDR3 contains 15 residues. Between the trimmed V and J ends, which lost 8 bases and 0 bases, there was a span of 11 bases. The germline CDR1 and CDR2 sequences are MNHNS and SASEGT. In DNA, the CDR3 is TGTGCCAGCGCAGGACTCGACTCTGGGGCCAACGTCCTGACTTTC. Translating gives CASAGLDSGANVLTF.

The chain links TRBV7-9 to TRBJ2-5, with a weak D call TRBD2 (6 bases). Deletions cut 0 bases from V and 2 bases from J, with 10 bases between. This CDR3 comprises 15 residues. Germline lookup yields CDR1 SEHNR and CDR2 FQNEAQ (reference sequence). This chain's CDR3 is CASSLAGRGQETQYF. The CDR3 DNA follows: TGTGCCAGCAGCTTAGCCGGGCGGGGACAAGAGACCCAGTACTTC. The full variable domain, its missing parts supplied by reference TRBV7-9 and TRBJ2-5, is DTGVSQNPRHKITKRGQNVTFRCDPISEHNRLYWYRQTLGQGPEFLTYFQNEAQLEKSRLLSDRFSAERPKGSFSTLEIQRTEQGDSAMYLCASSLAGRGQETQYFGPGTRLLVL.

The chain links TRBV14 to TRBJ1-1; perhaps TRBD1 as D (5 bases). Looked up from germline, CDR1 is SGHDN and CDR2 is FVKESK. The germline V and J ends were trimmed by 0 bases and 4 bases, with 15 bases remaining between them. The CDR3 runs to 16 residues. CDR3 region: CASSQDLGGLSTEAFF. The DNA of the CDR3 is TGTGCCAGCAGCCAAGACTTGGGGGGATTGAGCACTGAAGCTTTCTTT.

CDR3 coding DNA: TGCGCCAGCCGGGGTGGGCCGGGCAATGAGCAGTTCTTC. It encodes CASRGGPGNEQFF. The V gene is TRBV10-1, the J gene TRBJ2-1, with D possibly being TRBD2 (5 bases). This CDR3 has 13 residues. The germline V and J ends were trimmed by 8 bases and 6 bases, with 14 bases remaining between them. Germline lookup yields CDR1 WNHNN and CDR2 SYGVQD (reference sequence).

CDR3 DNA: TGTGCCAGCAGTTTATTCAGGGGAGGGGGCTATGGCTACACCTTC. Translated, it gives CASSLFRGGGYGYTF. The chain carries TRBV27 and TRBJ1-2; perhaps TRBD1 as D (6 bases). Trimming cost V 1 base and J 4 bases, with 13 bases left between them. The CDR3 has 15 residues. The germline gives CDR1 MNHEY, CDR2 SMNVEV (reference sequence).

Only a few counts were recorded for this clone. The V call is TRBV10-3, the J call TRBJ2-5; TRBD1 matches 8 bases. Germline V CDR1 and CDR2: ENHRY, SYGVKD. The CDR3 loop spans 16 amino acids. After removal of 1 base from V and 7 bases from J, the junction contained 11 bases not matched to a gene. The CDR3 DNA reads as TGTGCCATCAGTGAGTTTTCGACAGGGGAGGCCGGGACCCAGTACTTC. Translation gives CAISEFSTGEAGTQYF.

This chain joins TRBV5-4 and TRBJ2-7; tentatively, D is TRBD2 (6 bases). Germline-derived CDR1 and CDR2 are SGHNT and YYREEE (reference sequence). This CDR3 is built from 13 residues. V lost 4 bases and J lost 6, with 14 bases in between. CDR3 sequence (DNA): TGTGCCAGCAGCGGCGAGGGACTCTCCGAGCAGTACTTC. Amino acid sequence: CASSGEGLSEQYF.

The chain recombines TRBV18 with TRBJ1-3; 8 bases agree with TRBD1. The length of the CDR3 is 16 residues. Germline V gene sequence: CDR1 KGHSH, CDR2 LQKENI. J gave up 4 bases and V 6 bases, and 11 bases lay outside the gene matches. The DNA for the CDR3 is TGTGCCAGCTCGCCGGACAGGGACTCGAAAGGAAACACCATATATTTT. Translating it yields CASSPDRDSKGNTIYF.

In its sample, this clone was seen once. The chain is built from TRBV28 and TRBJ1-5; D is ambiguous. V gave up 7 bases and J gave up 5 bases, with 12 bases separating them. CDR3 size: 13 residues. CDR1 and CDR2 (germline): MDHEN, SYDVKM. Written as DNA, the CDR3 is TGTGCCAGCATTTCAAATTCGGATCAGCCCCAGCATTTT. This sequence encodes CASISNSDQPQHF.